Presented here are 4 T cell receptor beta chains from one specimen sequenced in a study of CD8 T cells in ankylosing spondylitis. TCRdb redid the calling of the 5' RACE reads with MiXCR, one entry per CDR3 protein. Of fewer than 30,000 distinct CDR3 sequences in the sample, just over 2.5% are singletons; the top ten hold about 7.8%. Specimen: blood, either unsorted or a sorted T cell fraction (not recorded which). These TCRs come from a female donor with ankylosing spondylitis or in good health (not recorded which).

At least ten counts were recorded for this clonotype. V and J are TRBV9 and TRBJ2-7; 7 positions match TRBD2. The CDR3 is 16 amino acids. Trimming removed 0 bases from V and 3 bases from J; junction bases left unmatched: 9. CDR1 is SGDLS and CDR2 is YYNGEE in the germline V gene. CDR3 nucleotide sequence: TGTGCCAGCAGCGTAGGGGGTACGGGAGGATTCTACGAGCAGTACTTC. Translated: CASSVGGTGGFYEQYF.

J is TRBJ2-3 and V is TRBV9, with D possibly matching TRBD1 (6 bases). Germline CDR1 reads SGDLS; CDR2 reads YYNGEE. The CDR3 consists of 16 residues. The V end was cut by 4 bases, the J end by 4 bases, with 19 bases between. CDR3 sequence (DNA): TGTGCCAGCAGCTCCCCTCCTGGGGGCAGTGCAGATACGCAGTATTTT. Translating it yields CASSSPPGGSADTQYF.

There are many counts of this clonotype. This chain links TRBV9 with TRBJ2-1, with D unresolved. The CDR3 spans 16 residues. V lost 2 bases to trimming and J lost 5 bases, with 17 bases between them. Germline V CDR1 and CDR2: SGDLS, YYNGEE. The CDR3: CASSVARPDENNEQFF. The CDR3 DNA reads TGTGCCAGCAGCGTCGCGCGCCCCGATGAAAACAATGAGCAGTTCTTC. The variable domain in full, completed from reference TRBV9 and TRBJ2-1, reads DSGVTQTPKHLITATGQRVTLRCSPRSGDLSVYWYQQSLDQGLQFLIQYYNGEERAKGNILERFSAQQFPDLHSELNLSSLELGDSALYFCASSVARPDENNEQFFGPGTRLTVL.

This clonotype was counted at least ten times. This chain uses TRBV9 with TRBJ2-2; possible D gene TRBD1, 5 bases. The V gene's germline CDR1 is SGDLS and CDR2 YYNGEE. Trimming removed 0 bases from V and 3 bases from J, with 18 bases in between. The CDR3 is 18 amino acids. Written as DNA, the CDR3 is TGTGCCAGCAGCGTAGGTCCGCAGGGTCGGGTGGACACCGGGGAGCTGTTTTTT. Amino acids: CASSVGPQGRVDTGELFF. The variable domain in full, with the rest retrieved from reference TRBV9 and TRBJ2-2, is DSGVTQTPKHLITATGQRVTLRCSPRSGDLSVYWYQQSLDQGLQFLIQYYNGEERAKGNILERFSAQQFPDLHSELNLSSLELGDSALYFCASSVGPQGRVDTGELFFGEGSRLTVL.